A selection of T cell receptor beta chains follows, all from one sample in a study of T cells after yellow fever vaccination. TCRdb independently ran MiXCR on the 5' RACE reads; one entry per CDR3 protein. The profile shows 230,000 or so distinct CDR3 sequences, more than 3.5% of them singletons. Here the sequenced sample was PBMCs, taken 15 days after the yellow fever booster vaccination. Source of these receptors: a man between 18 and 35 years old who received the YFV17D yellow fever vaccine. CDR3s include the opening cysteine and the closing phenylalanine or tryptophan. Each record gives: V gene, D gene, clone size, J gene, CDR3 protein, CDR3 DNA. A D gene is named only where the DNA matches it firmly. Clone size is given for some rows only: seen once, a few or many times, or a class if the clone is expanded.

v_call: TRBV5-1
d_call: .
clone_size: many
j_call: TRBJ1-6
cdr3_aa: CASSLDGATYNSPLHF
cdr3_nt: TGCGCCAGCAGCTTGGATGGAGCTACCTATAATTCACCCCTCCACTTT

v_call: TRBV6-1
d_call: TRBD2
clone_size: many
j_call: TRBJ2-3
cdr3_aa: CASKAGPYTDTQYF
cdr3_nt: TGTGCCAGCAAAGCGGGGCCATACACAGATACGCAGTATTTT

v_call: TRBV5-1
d_call: .
clone_size: many
j_call: TRBJ2-5
cdr3_aa: CASSSTAGEETQYF
cdr3_nt: TGCGCCAGCAGCTCCACAGCCGGAGAGGAGACCCAGTACTTC

v_call: TRBV4-2
d_call: .
clone_size: few
j_call: TRBJ1-5
cdr3_aa: CASSQDQRAGWDQPQHF
cdr3_nt: TGTGCCAGCAGCCAAGATCAAAGGGCAGGGTGGGATCAGCCCCAGCATTTT

v_call: TRBV7-9
d_call: .
clone_size: many
j_call: TRBJ1-1
cdr3_aa: CASSAGGGENTEAFF
cdr3_nt: TGTGCCAGCAGCGCTGGGGGGGGAGAGAACACTGAAGCTTTCTTT

v_call: TRBV27
d_call: .
clone_size: many
j_call: TRBJ2-3
cdr3_aa: CASRTGLLIDTQYF
cdr3_nt: TGTGCCAGCCGCACGGGACTTTTGATAGATACGCAGTATTTT

v_call: TRBV19
d_call: .
clone_size: .
j_call: TRBJ1-1
cdr3_aa: CASSAVWAAIINTEAFF
cdr3_nt: TGTGCCAGTAGTGCCGTTTGGGCCGCGATTATAAACACTGAAGCTTTCTTT

v_call: TRBV4-2
d_call: .
clone_size: many
j_call: TRBJ2-3
cdr3_aa: CASSQDIGADTQYF
cdr3_nt: TGTGCCAGCAGCCAAGACATTGGGGCAGATACGCAGTATTTT

v_call: TRBV4-3
d_call: TRBD1
clone_size: many
j_call: TRBJ1-1
cdr3_aa: CASSQDGRDRVITEAFF
cdr3_nt: TGCGCCAGCAGCCAAGATGGACGTGACAGGGTGATCACTGAAGCTTTCTTT

v_call: TRBV7-6
d_call: TRBD2
clone_size: .
j_call: TRBJ2-1
cdr3_aa: CASSSLAGGRDNEQFF
cdr3_nt: TGTGCCAGCAGCTCGCTAGCGGGGGGTCGGGACAATGAGCAGTTCTTC

v_call: TRBV5-1
d_call: .
clone_size: many
j_call: TRBJ2-5
cdr3_aa: CASSLVQGRGQETQYF
cdr3_nt: TGCGCCAGCAGCTTGGTACAGGGACGGGGACAAGAGACCCAGTACTTC

v_call: TRBV30
d_call: .
clone_size: many
j_call: TRBJ1-4
cdr3_aa: CAWSPPGHSEKLFF
cdr3_nt: TGTGCCTGGAGTCCGCCGGGACATAGCGAAAAACTGTTTTTT

v_call: TRBV20-1
d_call: TRBD2
clone_size: many
j_call: TRBJ2-3
cdr3_aa: CSARDNPSGDTDTQYF
cdr3_nt: TGCAGTGCTAGAGATAACCCTAGCGGGGACACGGATACGCAGTATTTT

v_call: TRBV11-2
d_call: .
clone_size: many
j_call: TRBJ2-5
cdr3_aa: CASRSTPGALPETQYF
cdr3_nt: TGTGCCAGCAGATCGACACCAGGGGCCCTCCCGGAGACCCAGTACTTC

v_call: TRBV7-3
d_call: TRBD1
clone_size: .
j_call: TRBJ2-1
cdr3_aa: CASSPGQGWANNEQFF
cdr3_nt: TGTGCCAGCAGCCCAGGACAGGGGTGGGCCAACAATGAGCAGTTCTTC

v_call: TRBV3-1
d_call: .
clone_size: many
j_call: TRBJ1-2
cdr3_aa: CASSQGRNGYTF
cdr3_nt: TGTGCCAGCAGCCAAGGGCGGAACGGCTACACCTTC

v_call: TRBV5-1
d_call: .
clone_size: many
j_call: TRBJ2-2
cdr3_aa: CASSLAASTGELFF
cdr3_nt: TGCGCCAGCAGCTTGGCGGCGAGCACCGGGGAGCTGTTTTTT

v_call: TRBV7-9
d_call: .
clone_size: many
j_call: TRBJ1-6
cdr3_aa: CASSLGGEPLHF
cdr3_nt: TGTGCCAGCAGCTTAGGAGGGGAACCCCTCCACTTT

v_call: TRBV12-3/TRBV12-4
d_call: .
clone_size: many
j_call: TRBJ1-1
cdr3_aa: CASSFDGRRAFF
cdr3_nt: TGTGCCAGCAGTTTCGACGGGCGGCGGGCTTTCTTT

v_call: TRBV10-2
d_call: .
clone_size: many
j_call: TRBJ2-2
cdr3_aa: CASWDLQGRELFF
cdr3_nt: TGCGCCAGCTGGGACCTACAAGGACGGGAGCTGTTTTTT

v_call: TRBV18
d_call: TRBD1
clone_size: few
j_call: TRBJ2-3
cdr3_aa: CASSIGTARLRGAQYF
cdr3_nt: TGTGCCAGCTCAATTGGGACAGCCCGATTAAGGGGAGCGCAGTATTTT

v_call: TRBV20-1
d_call: .
clone_size: many
j_call: TRBJ2-3
cdr3_aa: CSARGDYLGDTQYF
cdr3_nt: TGCAGTGCTAGGGGGGATTACCTAGGCGATACGCAGTATTTT

v_call: TRBV6-6
d_call: TRBD1
clone_size: many
j_call: TRBJ1-6
cdr3_aa: CASSGPGQVNSPLHF
cdr3_nt: TGTGCCAGCAGCGGCCCGGGACAGGTGAATTCACCCCTCCACTTT

v_call: TRBV7-8
d_call: TRBD1
clone_size: many
j_call: TRBJ2-5
cdr3_aa: CASTITGGQFGETQYF
cdr3_nt: TGTGCCAGCACTATAACAGGGGGCCAGTTTGGAGAGACCCAGTACTTC

v_call: TRBV7-8
d_call: .
clone_size: many
j_call: TRBJ1-1
cdr3_aa: CASSFRDGNTEAFF
cdr3_nt: TGTGCCAGCAGCTTTCGCGACGGTAACACTGAAGCTTTCTTT

v_call: TRBV4-3
d_call: .
clone_size: many
j_call: TRBJ1-1
cdr3_aa: CASSQDHPANTEAFF
cdr3_nt: TGCGCCAGCAGCCAAGATCACCCGGCGAACACTGAAGCTTTCTTT

v_call: TRBV16
d_call: .
clone_size: many
j_call: TRBJ2-1
cdr3_aa: CASSQKLDTRIYNEQFF
cdr3_nt: TGTGCCAGCAGCCAAAAACTCGACACCCGAATCTACAATGAGCAGTTCTTC

v_call: TRBV10-3
d_call: TRBD2
clone_size: many
j_call: TRBJ2-7
cdr3_aa: CAISVPLAGAVYEQYF
cdr3_nt: TGTGCCATCAGTGTCCCACTAGCGGGGGCCGTTTACGAGCAGTACTTC

v_call: TRBV5-4
d_call: TRBD2
clone_size: few
j_call: TRBJ2-3
cdr3_aa: CASSLMTSGYTDTQYF
cdr3_nt: TGTGCCAGCAGCCTAATGACTAGCGGGTATACAGATACGCAGTATTTT

v_call: TRBV7-8
d_call: TRBD1
clone_size: many
j_call: TRBJ2-7
cdr3_aa: CASTVTGSYYEQYF
cdr3_nt: TGTGCCAGCACCGTGACAGGGTCCTACTACGAGCAGTACTTC

v_call: TRBV6-2/TRBV6-3
d_call: .
clone_size: many
j_call: TRBJ2-7
cdr3_aa: CASSYEQGLSYEQYF
cdr3_nt: TGTGCCAGCAGTTACGAACAGGGACTCTCCTACGAGCAGTACTTC

v_call: TRBV27
d_call: TRBD1
clone_size: .
j_call: TRBJ2-1
cdr3_aa: CASSLLRAGTGGNEQFF
cdr3_nt: TGTGCCAGCAGTTTATTGAGAGCCGGGACAGGGGGTAATGAGCAGTTCTTC

v_call: TRBV5-1
d_call: .
clone_size: many
j_call: TRBJ2-5
cdr3_aa: CASSLAGQQETQYF
cdr3_nt: TGCGCCAGCAGCTTGGCCGGACAGCAAGAGACCCAGTACTTC